The T cell receptor (beta chain) under discussion was sequenced for a study of response to subunit inactivated influenza vaccine. Via MiXCR, TCRdb re-called the RT-PCR reads, giving one row per CDR3 protein. The sample contains hundreds of thousands of distinct CDR3 sequences, around 11% of which appear only once. The CDR3 runs 16 residues. Trimming removed 0 bases from V and 0 bases from J, with 12 bases in between. From germline, CDR1 is LGHDT and CDR2 YNNKEL (reference sequence). Overall study results and limits: The authors put forward the suggestion that each seasonal influenza vaccination may bring in only a limited number of new T cells.

This clonotype has ten or more counts. Its specificity is unknown. The receptor's source is a man aged 50 or older who received an inactivated influenza vaccine. This sample comprised PBMCs from blood, obtained on the day of vaccination. The V and J genes are TRBV3-1 and TRBJ2-7; possible D gene TRBD1, 5 bases. The CDR3 coding sequence is TGTGCCAGCAGCCAAGAAGGCAGGGCGAGCTCCTACGAGCAGTACTTC. Translated: CASSQEGRASSYEQYF.